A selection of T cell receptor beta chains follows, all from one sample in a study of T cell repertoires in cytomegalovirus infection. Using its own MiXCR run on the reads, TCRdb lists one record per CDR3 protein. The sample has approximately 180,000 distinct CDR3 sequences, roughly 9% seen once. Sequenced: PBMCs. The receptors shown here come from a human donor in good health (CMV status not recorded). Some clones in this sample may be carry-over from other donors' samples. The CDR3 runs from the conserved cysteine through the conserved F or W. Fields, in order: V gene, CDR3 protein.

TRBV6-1 CASTETGTTQTGELFF
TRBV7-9 CASSQLRQGYYEQYF
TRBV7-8 CASRLEGGPGNQPQHF
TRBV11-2 CASSFSIQETQYF
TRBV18 CASSPGTSVTADTQYF
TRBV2 CASSEEGYNEQFF
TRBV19 CASSFRGREKLFF
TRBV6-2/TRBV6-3 CASSSTGTRTEAFF
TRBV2 CAGQGGSPLHF
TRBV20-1 CSASPGQGNTEAFF
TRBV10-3 CAINARVDYDEQYF
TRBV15 CATSRVQSGSEAFF
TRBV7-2 CASSLRDLGVNTEAFF
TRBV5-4 CASSFSGTGELFF
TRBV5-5 CASSLFRGPGEQYF
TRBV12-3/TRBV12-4 CASSLISDTQYF
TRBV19 CASSRGGSGRYNEQFF
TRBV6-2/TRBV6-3 CASSLVGLAGVSYNEQFF
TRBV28 CASSVTLAGGVETQYF
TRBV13 CASSSGHTDTEAFF
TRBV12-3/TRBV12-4 CASSKLQGGQLFF
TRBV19 CASSTTSGDHPYEQYF
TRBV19 CASGRGRDNYEQYF